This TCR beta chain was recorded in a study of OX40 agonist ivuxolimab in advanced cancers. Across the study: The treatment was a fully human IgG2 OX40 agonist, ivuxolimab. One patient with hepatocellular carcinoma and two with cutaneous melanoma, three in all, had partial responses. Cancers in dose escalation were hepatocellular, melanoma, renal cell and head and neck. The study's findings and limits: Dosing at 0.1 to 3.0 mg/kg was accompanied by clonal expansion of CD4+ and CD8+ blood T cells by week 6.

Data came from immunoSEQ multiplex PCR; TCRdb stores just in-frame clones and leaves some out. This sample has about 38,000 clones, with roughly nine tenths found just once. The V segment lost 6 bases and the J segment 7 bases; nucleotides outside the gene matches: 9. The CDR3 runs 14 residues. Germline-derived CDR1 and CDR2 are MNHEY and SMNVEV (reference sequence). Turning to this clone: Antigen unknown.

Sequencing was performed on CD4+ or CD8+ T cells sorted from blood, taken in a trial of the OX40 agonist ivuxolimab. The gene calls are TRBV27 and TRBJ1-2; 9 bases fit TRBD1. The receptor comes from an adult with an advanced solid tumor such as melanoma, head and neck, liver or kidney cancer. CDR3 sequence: CASSRQGVFFGYTF. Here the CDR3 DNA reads TGTGCCAGCAGCCGACAGGGGGTATTTTTTGGCTACACCTTC.